A single sample is the source of the 12 T cell receptor beta chains below, sequenced in a study of blood T cell repertoires in COVID-19. The table came from immunoSEQ multiplex PCR; TCRdb's copy has only in-frame clones and leaves some out. The data show 180,000 or so clones, with roughly 81% seen just once and about an eighth held by the top ten. The source material was peripheral blood. The origin of the receptors is an elderly woman with COVID-19, enrolled during active disease.

This clone was counted a few times. The rearrangement uses TRBV19 and TRBJ1-5, with 8 nucleotides matching TRBD1. The ends lost 1 base at V and 7 bases at J; junction bases unmatched: 6. CDR3 length: 15 amino acids. Germline values: CDR1 LNHDA, CDR2 SQIVND (reference sequence). The CDR3 sequence is CASSIGRQGRQPQHF. The CDR3 DNA follows: TGTGCCAGTAGTATAGGGCGACAGGGGAGGCAGCCCCAGCATTTT.

The chain recombines TRBV11-2 with TRBJ1-2; 8 bases line up with TRBD1. The CDR3 is made up of 15 amino acids. J was trimmed by 6 bases and V by 3 bases; bases with no gene match: 9. From germline, CDR1 is SGHAT and CDR2 FQNNGV. The CDR3 protein is CASSFPGVDRDGYTF. CDR3 DNA sequence: TGTGCCAGCAGCTTTCCGGGAGTGGACAGGGATGGCTACACCTTC.

J is TRBJ1-1 and V is TRBV29-1; D unclear. Deletions cut 2 bases from V and 1 base from J, with 11 bases between. The V gene's germline CDR1 is SQVTM and CDR2 ANQGSEA. The CDR3 is made up of 14 amino acids. This chain's CDR3 is CSVESFARNTEAFF. The DNA for the CDR3 is TGCAGCGTTGAAAGCTTTGCACGGAACACTGAAGCTTTCTTT. Based on the CDR3 plus reference TRBV29-1 and TRBJ1-1, the full variable domain is SAVISQKPSRDICQRGTSLTIQCQVDSQVTMMFWYRQQPGQSLTLIATANQGSEATYESGFVIDKFPISRPNLTFSTLTVSNMSPEDSSIYLCSVESFARNTEAFFGQGTRLTVV.

The J gene is TRBJ2-3, the V gene TRBV10-3, with 7 bases fitting TRBD1. The ends lost 6 bases at V and 1 base at J; junction bases unmatched: 1. CDR1 and CDR2 from the germline V gene are ENHRY and SYGVKD. The CDR3 has 13 amino acids. The CDR3 protein is CAIRGTGTDTQYF. Here the CDR3 DNA reads TGTGCCATCAGGGGGACAGGCACAGATACGCAGTATTTT.

The V and J genes are TRBV7-3 and TRBJ2-5, with D maybe TRBD1 (5 bases). Germline CDR1 reads SGHTA; CDR2 reads FQGTGA. The CDR3 is 15 residues long. V was trimmed by 0 bases and J by 3 bases, leaving 11 bases between them. The CDR3 spells CASSLTGLGEETQYF. CDR3 in DNA: TGTGCCAGCAGCTTAACAGGGCTAGGGGAAGAGACCCAGTACTTC.

This clone has just one count. The chain recombines TRBV6-6 with TRBJ1-4; a possible D gene is TRBD1 (5 bases). V was clipped by 5 bases and J by 7 bases, with 14 bases between them. This CDR3 is built from 14 residues. In germline, CDR1 is MNHNY, CDR2 SVGAGI (reference sequence). CDR3 sequence (DNA): TGTGCCAGCAGTCCCGGACAATTTTCTGAAAAACTGTTTTTT. Protein product: CASSPGQFSEKLFF.

The genes are TRBV15 and TRBJ2-3, with 11 bases fitting TRBD2. Trimming removed 4 bases from V and 1 base from J; junction bases left unmatched: 4. The CDR3 contains 16 residues. Germline V gene sequence: CDR1 LNHNV, CDR2 YYDKDF (reference sequence). The DNA of the CDR3 is TGTGCCACCAGCACCCCGGGACTAGCGGGCACAGATACGCAGTATTTT. Translating it yields CATSTPGLAGTDTQYF.

CDR3 residues: CASTPDPTGIGVGELFF. The CDR3 DNA follows: TGTGCCAGCACCCCAGACCCCACAGGGATCGGCGTCGGGGAGCTGTTTTTT. The chain joins TRBV5-4 to TRBJ2-2, with D possibly matching TRBD1 (6 bases). This CDR3 has 17 residues. Trimming removed 6 bases from V and 7 bases from J, with 25 bases in between. Germline V gene lookup returns CDR1 SGHNT and CDR2 YYREEE (reference sequence).

This clone was picked up a small number of times. The rearrangement joins TRBV11-3 to TRBJ2-1; 11 nucleotides line up with TRBD1. There are 15 residues in the CDR3. Trimming took 5 bases from V and 4 from J; bases not matched to a gene: 4. Germline loops: CDR1 SGHNT, CDR2 YENEEA. The CDR3 region has the DNA TGTGCCAGCAGCCAAGGACAGGGGGCTTACAATGAGCAGTTCTTC. It is translated as CASSQGQGAYNEQFF.

The chain joins TRBV4-1 to TRBJ2-3; 16 bases match TRBD2. The germline CDR1 and CDR2 sequences are MGHRA and YSYEKL. With 2 bases clipped from V and 10 bases from J, the junction kept 12 bases outside the gene matches. The CDR3 extends over 18 amino acids. CDR3 sequence reads: CASSQTLTGTSGRASQYF. The CDR3, as DNA: TGCGCCAGCAGCCAAACCCTGACCGGGACTAGCGGGAGGGCCTCGCAGTATTTT.

This clone was seen only a few times. V usage is TRBV4-2 and J usage is TRBJ2-2; TRBD1 agrees at 9 bases. The CDR3 is 14 residues long. Trimming removed 2 bases from V and 6 bases from J; junction bases left unmatched: 1. Looked up from germline, CDR1 is LGHNA and CDR2 is YNFKEQ. The CDR3 coding sequence is TGTGCCAGCAGCCAATGGACAGGGGCCGGGGAGCTGTTTTTT. Translation: CASSQWTGAGELFF.

V is TRBV13 and J is TRBJ1-5; TRBD1 is a possible D gene (5 bases). The germline gives CDR1 PRHDT, CDR2 FYEKMQ (reference sequence). The CDR3 totals 15 residues. Trimming removed 2 bases from V and 4 bases from J, with 12 bases in between. CDR3 nucleotides: TGTGCCAGCAGCTTAACGGTCAGGGTAAATCAGCCCCAGCATTTT. Translating it yields CASSLTVRVNQPQHF.